This passage covers 14 T cell receptor beta chains from one sample sequenced in a study of T cells in Graves' hyperthyroidism and ophthalmopathy. Authors of the study amplified TCR beta CDR3 regions from RNA transcripts. The HTBI primer set served for first-round RT-PCR of the TCR CDR3. TCRdb re-called the multiplex PCR reads through MiXCR, storing one row per CDR3 protein. The sample holds fewer than 350,000 distinct CDR3 sequences, around 15% seen once. Sequenced input: blood. The source is a woman in her thirties or forties with Graves' hyperthyroidism.

This clonotype was recorded many times. The chain links TRBV2 to TRBJ1-1; D is unclear. V dropped 4 bases and J dropped 0 bases, with 12 bases sitting between them. This CDR3 is built from 15 residues. Germline CDR1 and CDR2: SNHLY and FYNNEI. The CDR3 DNA follows: TGTGCCAGCAGTGTAAGATATCTAATGAACACTGAAGCTTTCTTT. Translation gives CASSVRYLMNTEAFF.

This clonotype was observed at least ten times. The V and J genes are TRBV29-1 and TRBJ2-5; possibly TRBD2 for D (7 bases). The CDR3 sequence is 12 residues long. Germline lookup yields CDR1 SQVTM and CDR2 ANQGSEA. V was pared by 4 bases and J by 7 bases, with 13 bases between. CDR3 in amino acids: CSVVGGGGTQYF. The CDR3 nucleotides are TGCAGCGTTGTGGGGGGGGGCGGGACCCAGTACTTC. Full variable domain (remainder filled in from reference TRBV29-1 and TRBJ2-5): SAVISQKPSRDICQRGTSLTIQCQVDSQVTMMFWYRQQPGQSLTLIATANQGSEATYESGFVIDKFPISRPNLTFSTLTVSNMSPEDSSIYLCSVVGGGGTQYFGPGTRLLVL.

This clonotype was recorded at least ten times. V gene TRBV5-6 combines with J gene TRBJ1-5; D is ambiguous. Germline-derived CDR1 and CDR2 are SGHDT and YYEEEE. V was cut by 2 bases and J by 5 bases, with 11 bases left in between. This CDR3 has 14 residues. The DNA of the CDR3 is TGTGCCAGCAGCTTTGCGTCTTCCTATCAGCCCCAGCATTTT. Protein sequence: CASSFASSYQPQHF.

The V gene is TRBV20-1, the J gene TRBJ2-3; D is possibly TRBD1 (6 bases). Between the trimmed V and J ends, which lost 6 bases and 1 base, there was a span of 8 bases. Germline lookup yields CDR1 DFQATT and CDR2 SNEGSKA (reference sequence). The CDR3 length is 12 residues. The CDR3: CSAKGGTDTQYF. DNA for the CDR3: TGCAGTGCCAAGGGGGGCACAGATACGCAGTATTTT.

This clonotype occurred many times. The chain uses TRBV12-3 or TRBV12-4 and TRBJ2-5; D is perhaps TRBD2 (7 bases). Between the trimmed V and J ends, which lost 7 bases and 2 bases, there was a span of 23 bases. This CDR3 comprises 17 residues. CDR3 in amino acids: CASTLGQGTMGQETQYF. In DNA form, the CDR3 reads TGTGCCAGCACCCTTGGCCAGGGGACTATGGGACAAGAGACCCAGTACTTC.

The chain links TRBV4-1 to TRBJ1-2, with D possibly TRBD1 on 5 matching bases. This CDR3 is built from 16 residues. Germline V gene data show CDR1 as MGHRA and CDR2 as YSYEKL. V was trimmed by 3 bases and J by 1 base, leaving 15 bases between them. CDR3 sequence (DNA): TGCGCCAGCAGCCATCCGGGACCTCGGGGTAACTATGGCTACACCTTC. Protein product: CASSHPGPRGNYGYTF.

This clonotype has ten or more counts. The V gene is TRBV20-1, the J gene TRBJ2-7, with 7 bases matching TRBD2. This CDR3 has 14 residues. Germline-derived CDR1 and CDR2 are DFQATT and SNEGSKA (reference sequence). Unmatched junction bases numbered 12, after V lost 6 bases and J lost 4 bases. CDR3: CSADSSAGEYEQYF. CDR3 bases: TGCAGTGCGGATTCTAGCGCGGGAGAGTACGAGCAGTACTTC.

This clonotype was observed at least ten times. The CDR3 DNA reads TGTGCCACCAGCAGCCGACAGCGGGAGCGGTACGAGCAGTACTTC. Translation gives CATSSRQRERYEQYF. The rearrangement links TRBV15 to TRBJ2-7, with TRBD2 matching 8 bases. The CDR3 totals 15 residues. Germline CDR1 LNHNV, CDR2 YYDKDF (reference sequence). J lost 4 bases, V lost 3 bases, and 8 bases had no gene match.

In regard to this clonotype: This clone may be a read error of a much larger clone one base away. CDR3 nucleotide sequence: TGTGCCAGCAGTGGAGTAAGCGGGAGCTCCTACAATGAGCAGTTCTTC. It is translated as CASSGVSGSSYNEQFF. V and J are TRBV6-1 and TRBJ2-1; 8 bases line up with TRBD2. CDR3 size: 16 residues. Germline CDR1 and CDR2: MNHNS and SASEGT. The trim removed 4 bases at V and 0 bases at J, leaving 5 bases unmatched.

This clonotype has ten or more counts. The genes are TRBV28 and TRBJ2-3, with D uncertain. The germline V and J ends were trimmed by 7 bases and 2 bases, with 13 bases remaining between them. The CDR3 is 14 residues long. From germline, CDR1 is MDHEN and CDR2 SYDVKM. CDR3 sequence (DNA): TGTGCCAGCAAACCGGCCCAACCCACAGATACGCAGTATTTT. This translates into CASKPAQPTDTQYF. Drawing the rest from reference TRBV28 and TRBJ2-3, the complete variable domain is DVKVTQSSRYLVKRTGEKVFLECVQDMDHENMFWYRQDPGLGLRLIYFSYDVKMKEKGDIPEGYSVSREKKERFSLILESASTNQTSMYLCASKPAQPTDTQYFGPGTRLTVL.

This clonotype showed up just a few times. The V and J genes are TRBV20-1 and TRBJ1-5; the D gene is possibly TRBD1 (5 bases). Per germline, CDR1 DFQATT and CDR2 SNEGSKA (reference sequence). V lost 5 bases and J 4 bases, leaving 24 bases between the germline ends. The CDR3 is made up of 17 amino acids. Here the CDR3 reads CSAPPRQRLTENQPQHF. CDR3 coding DNA: TGCAGTGCTCCCCCCCGACAGAGGCTGACGGAAAATCAGCCCCAGCATTTT.

This clonotype was counted many times. The chain combines TRBV20-1 with TRBJ1-1; perhaps TRBD1 as D (5 bases). Per germline, CDR1 DFQATT and CDR2 SNEGSKA (reference sequence). V lost 2 bases and J 3 bases, leaving 16 bases between the germline ends. The CDR3 sequence is 15 residues long. The CDR3 region is CSARNFRRGHTEAFF. The CDR3 coding sequence is TGCAGTGCTAGAAACTTTCGACGGGGCCACACTGAAGCTTTCTTT.

This clonotype was observed at least ten times. This sequence joins TRBV6-1 and TRBJ2-3; 12 bases line up with TRBD2. After removal of 6 bases from V and 3 bases from J, the junction contained 10 bases not matched to a gene. Germline V gene data show CDR1 as MNHNS and CDR2 as SASEGT. This CDR3 is built from 17 residues. Here the CDR3 reads CASRTPSGTSGTDTQYF. CDR3 DNA: TGTGCCAGCAGAACACCCTCCGGGACTAGCGGGACAGATACGCAGTATTTT.

The table lists this clonotype with many counts. This chain uses TRBV7-9 with TRBJ2-3; D not resolved. The CDR3 is 12 amino acids. V lost 4 bases to trimming and J lost 6 bases, with 8 bases between them. Looked up from germline, CDR1 is SEHNR and CDR2 is FQNEAQ (reference sequence). CDR3 sequence: CASSSIVDTQYF. CDR3 in DNA: TGTGCCAGCAGCTCTATAGTGGATACGCAGTATTTT.